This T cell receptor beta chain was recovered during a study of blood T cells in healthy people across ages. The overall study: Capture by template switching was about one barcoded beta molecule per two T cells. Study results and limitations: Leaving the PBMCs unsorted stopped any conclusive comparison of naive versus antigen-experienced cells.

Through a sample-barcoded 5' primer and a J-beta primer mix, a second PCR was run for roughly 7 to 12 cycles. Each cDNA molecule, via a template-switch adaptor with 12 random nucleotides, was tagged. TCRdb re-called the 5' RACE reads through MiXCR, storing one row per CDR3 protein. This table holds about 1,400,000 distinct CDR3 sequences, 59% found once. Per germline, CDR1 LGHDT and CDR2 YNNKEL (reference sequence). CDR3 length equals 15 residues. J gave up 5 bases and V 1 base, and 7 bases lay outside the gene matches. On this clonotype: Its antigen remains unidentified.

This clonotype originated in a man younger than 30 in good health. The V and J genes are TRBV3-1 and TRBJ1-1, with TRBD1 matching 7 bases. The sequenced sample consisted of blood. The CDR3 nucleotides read TGTGCCAGCAGCCAAGGCAGACAGGGAGGGACTGAAGCTTTCTTT. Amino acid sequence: CASSQGRQGGTEAFF.